This passage covers 27 T cell receptor beta chains from one sample sequenced in a study of human T cells and chemical hapten exposure. The time point here: patch test 3, about 24 weeks after DPC sensitization. Treatment of the sample: therapeutic diphenylcyclopropenone sensitization with weekly scalp DPC. TCRdb processed the RACE reads anew with MiXCR; each CDR3 protein has one entry. The sample lists 95,000 to 150,000 distinct CDR3 sequences, approximately 10% occurring once. This sample comprised whole blood, obtained in connection with sensitization to the hapten diphenylcyclopropenone (DPC). These receptor sequences come from a woman aged 45-65 years with alopecia areata. Some clones in this sample may be carry-over from other donors' samples.

There are a few counts of this clonotype. CDR3 loop: CASSSPDRVHQPQHF. The CDR3 nucleotides read TGTGCCAGCAGTTCCCCCGACAGGGTCCACCAGCCCCAGCATTTT. The chain uses TRBV27 and TRBJ1-5; 7 bases line up with TRBD1. The J segment lost 7 bases and the V segment lost 4 bases, leaving 10 bases of the junction unmatched. From germline, CDR1 is MNHEY and CDR2 SMNVEV (reference sequence). The length of the CDR3 is 15 residues.

This chain joins TRBV20-1 and TRBJ2-7, with D unresolved. Trimming took 3 bases from V and 3 from J, leaving 18 bases between them. The germline CDR1 and CDR2 sequences are DFQATT and SNEGSKA (reference sequence). The CDR3 is made up of 15 amino acids. The CDR3 nucleotides are TGCAGTGCTAGCAAGGGTGCGCCACGACTCTACGAGCAGTACTTC. Translated, it gives CSASKGAPRLYEQYF.

CDR3 nucleotide sequence: TGTGCCATCAGTGAGGGACAGGGGGTCCCCTACGAGCAGTACTTC. Translating gives CAISEGQGVPYEQYF. The chain has TRBV10-3 and TRBJ2-7, with TRBD1 matching over 10 bases. V lost 2 bases, J lost 2 bases, and 3 bases stayed unmatched. CDR1 ENHRY and CDR2 SYGVKD come from the germline V gene. There are 15 residues in the CDR3.

The chain's CDR3 is CASSLGQHELEGYTF. CDR3 DNA sequence: TGTGCCAGCAGCCTTGGACAGCATGAGCTTGAAGGCTACACCTTC. The chain is built from TRBV9 and TRBJ1-2; TRBD1 is a possible D gene (6 bases). V was clipped by 4 bases and J by 8 bases, with 21 bases between them. There are 15 residues in the CDR3. Germline V lookup: CDR1 SGDLS, CDR2 YYNGEE.

This clonotype was observed a few times. The DNA for the CDR3 is TGTGCCAGCAGCTTACAGGGACCCTACAATGAGCAGTTCTTC. Translation gives CASSLQGPYNEQFF. The V call is TRBV7-9, the J call TRBJ2-1, with D perhaps given as TRBD1 or TRBD2 (5 bases each). Germline V CDR1 and CDR2: SEHNR, FQNEAQ (reference sequence). This CDR3 contains 14 residues. V was clipped by 2 bases and J by 2 bases, with 7 bases between them.

This clonotype was counted only a few times. The rearrangement links TRBV5-1 to TRBJ2-3; 7 positions match TRBD1. The CDR3 has 16 residues. The V and J ends lost 1 base and 2 bases, in that order; junction bases with no gene match: 7. Looked up from germline, CDR1 is SGHRS and CDR2 is YFSETQ. DNA of the CDR3: TGCGCCAGCAGCTTGATTAGAGGGGGCCTCACAGATACGCAGTATTTT. Residues: CASSLIRGGLTDTQYF.

V gene TRBV29-1 combines with J gene TRBJ1-1; D uncertain. CDR3 size: 13 residues. CDR1 and CDR2 (germline): SQVTM, ANQGSEA. V lost 4 bases and J lost 7, with 16 bases in between. CDR3 DNA sequence: TGCAGCGTTGCTGGGTTTGGTCGGGGTGAAGCTTTCTTT. Its protein product is CSVAGFGRGEAFF.

This clonotype was detected many times. The chain recombines TRBV27 with TRBJ2-7; D gene ambiguous. Trimming left V 8 bases short and J 6 bases short, with 11 bases between. Germline V gives CDR1 MNHEY, CDR2 SMNVEV (reference sequence). The CDR3 length is 11 residues. Here the CDR3 reads CASGPLFEQYF. The DNA of the CDR3 is TGTGCCAGCGGCCCCCTTTTCGAGCAGTACTTC.

CDR3: CASRDGLAGGGEQFF. CDR3 sequence (DNA): TGTGCCAGCAGAGACGGACTAGCGGGAGGGGGTGAGCAGTTCTTC. The chain couples TRBV6-1 to TRBJ2-1; TRBD2 matches 15 bases. Trimming removed 6 bases from V and 9 bases from J; junction bases left unmatched: 6. CDR1 MNHNS and CDR2 SASEGT come from the germline V gene. This CDR3 spans 15 amino acids.

This chain connects TRBV28 to TRBJ1-1; tentative D call: TRBD1 (6 bases). Trimming shortened V by 2 bases and J by 1 base, and 11 bases separated the two germline ends. Per the germline V gene, CDR1 is MDHEN and CDR2 is SYDVKM. The CDR3 is 15 residues long. The CDR3, as DNA: TGTGCCAGCAGTTTACGGGGGGCCCCGAACACTGAAGCTTTCTTT. It is translated as CASSLRGAPNTEAFF.

This clonotype was seen a handful of times. V usage is TRBV12-2 and J usage is TRBJ2-4; the listed D gene, TRBD2, was not tested against the DNA. TRBV12-2 is tagged as a pseudogene. CDR3 length: 16 amino acids. The DNA for the CDR3 is TGTGCAAGTCGCTTGCTAGCGGGGGGTTCCAAAAACATTCAGTACTTC. It codes for CASRLLAGGSKNIQYF.

Ten or more counts support this clonotype. V usage is TRBV3-1 and J usage is TRBJ2-7, with D perhaps TRBD2 (6 bases). In germline, CDR1 is LGHDT, CDR2 YNNKEL (reference sequence). The CDR3 length is 15 residues. Trimming took 1 base from V and 3 from J, leaving 13 bases between them. CDR3 residues: CASSQGDFGGYEQYF. The CDR3 DNA reads as TGTGCCAGCAGCCAAGGAGACTTCGGGGGCTACGAGCAGTACTTC.

This clonotype was observed at least ten times. The chain recombines TRBV10-3 with TRBJ2-7; 12 nucleotides match TRBD2. The J segment lost 0 bases and the V segment lost 5 bases, leaving 2 bases of the junction unmatched. From germline, CDR1 is ENHRY and CDR2 SYGVKD. The CDR3 extends over 15 amino acids. The CDR3 sequence is CAISLTSGSSYEQYF. The CDR3 DNA is TGTGCCATCAGTCTGACTAGCGGGAGCTCCTACGAGCAGTACTTC.

This clonotype turned up a few times. V is TRBV20-1 and J is TRBJ2-5, with 12 bases that match TRBD2. CDR1 and CDR2 (germline): DFQATT, SNEGSKA (reference sequence). The CDR3 is made up of 16 amino acids. Trimming at V came to 6 bases and at J to 5 bases, leaving 13 bases not matched to a gene. CDR3 nucleotides: TGCAGTGCCACCTCTCCTCGGCTAGCGGGAGGGGAGACCCAGTACTTC. Its protein product is CSATSPRLAGGETQYF.

This chain uses TRBV6-5 with TRBJ1-5, with D possibly TRBD1 on 6 matching bases. The germline V gene encodes CDR1 MNHEY and CDR2 SVGAGI. The CDR3 covers 15 residues. Trimming cost V 5 bases and J 7 bases, with 18 bases left between them. The CDR3 protein is CASSIGQGRGQPQHF. The CDR3 region has the DNA TGTGCCAGCAGTATAGGCCAGGGGCGAGGGCAGCCCCAGCATTTT.

This clonotype has only a few counts. The chain combines TRBV13 with TRBJ2-5; a weak D match, TRBD2 (6 bases). CDR3 length equals 11 residues. Germline CDR1 reads PRHDT; CDR2 reads FYEKMQ (reference sequence). V was trimmed by 8 bases and J by 3 bases, leaving 7 bases between them. The CDR3 sequence is CASGGEETQYF. DNA for the CDR3: TGTGCCAGCGGAGGGGAAGAGACCCAGTACTTC.

In its sample, this clonotype was seen a few times. The chain links TRBV6-1 to TRBJ1-2; a possible D gene is TRBD1 (6 bases). The ends were cut back, 6 bases at V and 4 bases at J, with 24 bases in the middle. Germline assignment: CDR1 MNHNS and CDR2 SASEGT. This CDR3 spans 17 amino acids. For the CDR3, the DNA is TGTGCCAGCAGGCCAGAATCCACAGGGATTTTGGGCTATGGCTACACCTTC. Translation gives CASRPESTGILGYGYTF.

This clonotype was picked up many times. V and J are TRBV29-1 and TRBJ2-3, with 7 bases aligning to TRBD1. CDR1 is SQVTM and CDR2 is ANQGSEA in the germline V gene. The V segment lost 4 bases and the J segment 0 bases; nucleotides outside the gene matches: 4. CDR3 length: 14 residues. The CDR3 is CSVAPGGSTDTQYF. CDR3 DNA: TGCAGCGTTGCCCCAGGGGGAAGCACAGATACGCAGTATTTT.

This clonotype was counted between two and nine times. The chain carries TRBV4-1 and TRBJ2-7; 9 positions match TRBD1. The CDR3 has 16 residues. Germline values: CDR1 MGHRA, CDR2 YSYEKL. With V trimmed by 3 bases and J by 2 bases, 8 bases remained unmatched. CDR3 bases: TGCGCCAGCAGCCACGCTACAGGGGGCACCGCCTACGAGCAGTACTTC. It translates to CASSHATGGTAYEQYF.

The chain employs TRBV20-1 and TRBJ1-1; no firm D call. V was clipped by 5 bases and J by 1 base, with 14 bases between them. Germline CDR1 DFQATT, CDR2 SNEGSKA (reference sequence). CDR3 size: 14 residues. In DNA form, the CDR3 reads TGCAGTGCTTGGGGAGATTCAAGGAACACTGAAGCTTTCTTT. This gives the protein CSAWGDSRNTEAFF.

This clonotype was observed at least ten times. The gene calls are TRBV28 and TRBJ2-7; D unclear. Trimming left V 6 bases short and J 3 bases short, with 12 bases between. Per the germline V gene, CDR1 is MDHEN and CDR2 is SYDVKM. The CDR3 sequence is 13 residues long. For the CDR3, the DNA is TGTGCCAGCAGGGCCGGGCCTTTCTACGAGCAGTACTTC. Translated, it gives CASRAGPFYEQYF.

This clonotype was counted between two and nine times. The chain uses TRBV20-1 and TRBJ2-3, with D perhaps matching TRBD2 (6 bases). The germline gives CDR1 DFQATT, CDR2 SNEGSKA (reference sequence). The CDR3 totals 15 residues. Trimming removed 0 bases at V and 5 bases at J, with 15 bases between. The CDR3 nucleotides are TGCAGTGCTAGAGATATAACTAGCAATCAAGATACGCAGTATTTT. The encoded protein is CSARDITSNQDTQYF.

The chain has TRBV2 and TRBJ2-3; 9 bases map to TRBD1. CDR1 and CDR2 from the germline V gene are SNHLY and FYNNEI. The CDR3 contains 20 residues. V lost 2 bases, J lost 0 bases, and 15 bases stayed unmatched. CDR3 nucleotides: TGTGCCAGCAGTGAAACCCCGACAGGGGGATACGGGTCTAGCACAGATACGCAGTATTTT. As protein: CASSETPTGGYGSSTDTQYF.

This clonotype appeared many times. The genes are TRBV4-3 and TRBJ2-5; 8 positions match TRBD2. This CDR3 has 15 residues. V shed 0 bases, J shed 5 bases, and the junction held 5 bases outside the gene matches. Germline-derived CDR1 and CDR2 are LGHNA and YSLEER. DNA for the CDR3: TGCGCCAGCAGCCAAGATCGCAGCGGGAGCGAGACCCAGTACTTC. It yields the protein CASSQDRSGSETQYF.

This clonotype has a handful of counts. The chain joins TRBV10-2 to TRBJ2-1; 9 bases are a match to TRBD2. This CDR3 has 15 amino acids. After removal of 7 bases from V and 9 bases from J, the junction contained 13 bases not matched to a gene. In germline, CDR1 is WSHSY, CDR2 SAAADI. CDR3 in amino acids: CASTRGEREVGEQFF. In DNA, the CDR3 is TGCGCCAGCACCCGCGGGGAGCGGGAGGTAGGTGAGCAGTTCTTC.

This chain joins TRBV7-9 and TRBJ1-5; 9 bases match TRBD1. CDR1 SEHNR and CDR2 FQNEAQ come from the germline V gene (reference sequence). The length of the CDR3 is 18 residues. After removal of 5 bases from V and 0 bases from J, the junction contained 11 bases not matched to a gene. CDR3 sequence (DNA): TGTGCCAGCAGCGGTAGGGACAGGGACCCTTATAGCAATCAGCCCCAGCATTTT. Protein: CASSGRDRDPYSNQPQHF.

The genes are TRBV7-2 and TRBJ2-7; 11 bases line up with TRBD2. The CDR3 has 14 amino acids. Germline loops: CDR1 SGHTA, CDR2 FQGNSA. The junction had 6 bases not matched to a gene; V was cut back by 7 bases and J by 4 bases. The chain's CDR3 is CASTVAGGRYEQYF. The CDR3 coding sequence is TGTGCCAGCACCGTAGCGGGAGGGCGGTACGAGCAGTACTTC.